This TCR beta chain was recorded in a study of OX40 agonist ivuxolimab in advanced cancers. For the wider study: Ivuxolimab was an agonistic, fully human IgG2 monoclonal antibody directed against OX40 (CD134), a costimulatory receptor. The paper describes the monotherapy dose-escalation part (N of about 54 patients) of the phase I trial of ivuxolimab. Patients were allowed to have had prior anti-PD-1, anti-PD-L1 or anti-CTLA-4 therapy, and approximately 40% of the dose-escalation patients had previously received checkpoint inhibitors. In the dose-escalation cohort, nearly 85% of patients were male, and the mean age was 60 years with a range of roughly 23 to 79. Three dose-escalation patients achieved partial responses, one with hepatocellular carcinoma and two with cutaneous melanoma. Intravenous ivuxolimab was administered to patients every 2 weeks at six dose levels: 0.01, 0.1, 0.3, 1.5, 3 and 10 mg/kg. Peripheral TCRbeta sequencing aimed to test whether ivuxolimab altered TCR sequence diversity and caused clonal T-cell expansion. Among the roughly 50 dose-escalation patients, some 20 had hepatocellular carcinoma, about 15 melanoma, 9 renal cell carcinoma and 9 head and neck cancer. Results the study describes overall, beyond this receptor: At doses of 0.1 to 3.0 mg/kg, clonal expansion of both CD4+ and CD8+ T cells in blood was seen between baseline and week 6. Partial responders in the 0.1-3.0 mg/kg groups had among the lowest normalized peripheral clonal expansion, especially among CD8+ T cells. Low levels of normalized T-cell clonal expansion were also seen in some patients who did not respond. Which antigens the clonally expanded peripheral T cells were specific for was not determined. After ivuxolimab, more expanded clones were found on average in CD8+ T cells than in CD4+ T cells.

Genomic DNA was isolated from the sorted cells so that the TCRbeta CDR3 region could be sequenced. TCRbeta CDR3 regions were sequenced using the immunoSEQ Assay. The immuneACCESS repertoire file appears here via TCRdb, limited to in-frame rearrangements. These files lack a portion of the clones; in checked studies, under half of the deficit traces to unresolved V genes, and the cause of the others is not known. Here the sample has about 28,000 clones; 80% occur a single time. The biggest ten clones account for 11% of the sample. Turning to this clone: What antigen it recognizes has not been identified. Within one base of it there is no much larger clone, and no base qualities were kept.

Patients with a history of autoimmune disease or receiving systemic immunosuppression were excluded from the trial. Peripheral blood for TCR sequencing was collected from all dose cohorts at baseline, on cycle 4 day 1, and on cycle 7 day 1. The samples were taken from a phase I, first-in-human, multicenter, open-label dose-escalation trial of ivuxolimab. The trial enrolled adults with locally advanced or metastatic head and neck squamous cell, hepatocellular, melanoma or renal cell carcinoma. Before TCR sequencing, CD4+ and CD8+ T cells were separately sorted from peripheral blood. Trimming removed 3 bases from V and 4 bases from J, leaving 16 bases between the germline ends. Its CDR3 holds 14 amino acids, cysteine through phenylalanine. Only the CDR3 DNA stays, 42 bases, in frame from base 1. The germline V gene gives CDR1 as SQVTM and CDR2 as ANQGSEA.

This specimen was CD4+ or CD8+ T cells sorted from blood, taken in a trial of the OX40 agonist ivuxolimab. The chain joins TRBV29-1 to TRBJ2-7; TRBD1 might be the D gene, on 5 matching bases. The sequence was collected from an adult with an advanced solid tumor such as melanoma, head and neck, liver or kidney cancer. Here the CDR3 is given as CSVEARESGYEQYF. The nucleotide sequence reads as follows: TGCAGCGTTGAGGCCAGGGAAAGTGGGTACGAGCAGTACTTC.